Below, 10 T cell receptor beta chains from the same sample are listed, as sequenced in a study of T cell responses to AZD1222 COVID-19 vaccine. TCRdb keeps only in-frame clones here, not all; method: immunoSEQ multiplex PCR. This table has 95,000 to 150,000 clones, about 88% appearing once. This specimen consisted of peripheral blood, obtained on day 0 of AZD1222 vaccination. The receptor set was obtained from an adult in good health.

In this sample, this clone turned up many times. The CDR3 spells CASSLAGGFSGNTIYF. DNA for the CDR3: TGTGCCAGCAGCTTAGCGGGCGGCTTCTCTGGAAACACCATATATTTT. The chain is built from TRBV7-2 and TRBJ1-3; D remains unclear. Trimming removed 0 bases at V and 0 bases at J, with 9 bases between. The CDR3 loop spans 16 amino acids. Germline-derived CDR1 and CDR2 are SGHTA and FQGNSA.

The chain joins TRBV27 to TRBJ1-1; a weak D match, TRBD1 (5 bases). Germline V gene lookup returns CDR1 MNHEY and CDR2 SMNVEV (reference sequence). The CDR3 sequence is 14 residues long. V lost 6 bases and J 0 bases, leaving 11 bases between the germline ends. Here the CDR3 DNA reads TGTGCCAGCAGCGCAGGGTGGATGAACACTGAAGCTTTCTTT. This codes for CASSAGWMNTEAFF.

The chain links TRBV5-1 to TRBJ2-2, with TRBD2 identical over 12 bases. The CDR3 is made up of 15 amino acids. Germline values: CDR1 SGHRS, CDR2 YFSETQ. V was clipped by 1 base and J by 6 bases; unmatched bases: 1. The CDR3 loop reads CASSLSSGRAGELFF. CDR3 nucleotide sequence: TGCGCCAGCAGCTTGTCTAGCGGGAGGGCCGGGGAGCTGTTTTTT.

The rearrangement joins TRBV7-9 to TRBJ1-1; no clear D gene. V lost 3 bases and J 0 bases, leaving 5 bases between the germline ends. CDR3 length: 13 residues. Germline-derived CDR1 and CDR2 are SEHNR and FQNEAQ (reference sequence). CDR3 DNA: TGTGCCAGCAGCTTTCCAATGAACACTGAAGCTTTCTTT. As protein: CASSFPMNTEAFF.

The chain joins TRBV7-6 to TRBJ2-1; 11 nucleotides match TRBD2. V shed 1 base and J 9 bases; nucleotides not matched to a gene: 8. Germline CDR1 is SGHVS and CDR2 is FNYEAQ. This CDR3 is built from 16 residues. The CDR3 nucleotides are TGTGCCAGCAGCTTAGGGACTAGCGGGTACGGGGGTGAGCAGTTCTTC. Encoded protein: CASSLGTSGYGGEQFF.

The V gene is TRBV30, the J gene TRBJ2-7; no firm D call. Germline CDR1 GTSNPN, CDR2 SVGIG (reference sequence). V lost 4 bases to trimming and J lost 4 bases, with 26 bases between them. This CDR3 region has 17 residues. CDR3 nucleotides: TGTGCCTGGACCCCTAGGGATAGGGCCCAATACTCGTACGAGCAGTACTTC. Its translation is CAWTPRDRAQYSYEQYF.

V and J are TRBV30 and TRBJ1-6; the match to TRBD1 covers 11 bases. The CDR3 loop spans 14 amino acids. With V trimmed by 2 bases and J by 7 bases, 1 base remained unmatched. The V gene's germline CDR1 is GTSNPN and CDR2 SVGIG (reference sequence). The CDR3 DNA is TGTGCCTGGAGTCGGGACAGGGGGAATTCACCCCTCCACTTT. It specifies CAWSRDRGNSPLHF.

This rearrangement joins TRBV27 to TRBJ2-4; 11 bases map to TRBD2. The length of the CDR3 is 18 residues. Germline V gives CDR1 MNHEY, CDR2 SMNVEV (reference sequence). The V and J ends lost 3 bases and 0 bases, in that order; junction bases with no gene match: 7. DNA for the CDR3: TGTGCCAGCAGTTTCCCCAGGCTAGCGGGAGGAGCCAAAAACATTCAGTACTTC. Amino acids: CASSFPRLAGGAKNIQYF.

On this clone itself: One junction end does not reproduce the germline sequence, and a read error may be involved. CDR3 in DNA: TGTGCCAGCAGCTTAGCGGTCCCCGGGGGTTGGGGGAGAGGACATTTT. This encodes CASSLAVPGGWGRGHF. The J gene is TRBJ2-3, the V gene TRBV11-2, with D possibly TRBD2 on 6 matching bases. This CDR3 region has 16 residues. CDR1 is SGHAT, CDR2 FQNNGV, per germline.

This chain connects TRBV7-8 to TRBJ1-2, with D hard to call. Germline lookup yields CDR1 SGHVS and CDR2 FQNEAQ. Trimming took 0 bases from V and 5 from J, leaving 7 bases between them. The CDR3 consists of 13 residues. CDR3 nucleotide sequence: TGTGCCAGCAGCTTAGCGCCGGGATATGGCTACACCTTC. This translates into CASSLAPGYGYTF.